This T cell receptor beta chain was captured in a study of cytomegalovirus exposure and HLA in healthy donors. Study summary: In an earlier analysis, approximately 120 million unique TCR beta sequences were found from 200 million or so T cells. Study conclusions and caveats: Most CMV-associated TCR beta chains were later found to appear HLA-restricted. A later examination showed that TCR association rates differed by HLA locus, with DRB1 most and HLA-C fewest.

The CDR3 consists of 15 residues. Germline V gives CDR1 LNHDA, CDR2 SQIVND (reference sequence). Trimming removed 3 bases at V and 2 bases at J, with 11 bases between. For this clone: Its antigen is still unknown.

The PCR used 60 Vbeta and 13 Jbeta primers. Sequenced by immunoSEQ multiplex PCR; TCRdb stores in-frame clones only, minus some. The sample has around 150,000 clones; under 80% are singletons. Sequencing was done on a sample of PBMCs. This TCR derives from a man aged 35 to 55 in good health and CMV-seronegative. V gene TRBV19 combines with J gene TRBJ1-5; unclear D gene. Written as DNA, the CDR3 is TGTGCCAGTAGTATTCTGCCAGAGGGCAATCAGCCCCAGCATTTT. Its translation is CASSILPEGNQPQHF. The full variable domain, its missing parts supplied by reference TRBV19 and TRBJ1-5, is DGGITQSPKYLFRKEGQNVTLSCEQNLNHDAMYWYRQDPGQGLRLIYYSQIVNDFQKGDIAEGYSVSREKKESFPLTVTSAQKNPTAFYLCASSILPEGNQPQHFGDGTRLSIL.